A selection of T cell receptor beta chains follows, all from one sample in a study of molecular identifiers for immune sequencing clone quantification. Using its own MiXCR run on the PCR reads, TCRdb lists one record per CDR3 protein. Here the sample spans over 300,000 distinct CDR3 sequences, 24% being singletons. Sequences were obtained from naive CD8+ T cells from blood, with Jurkat cell RNA spiked in. These receptors were taken from a human donor in good health. Some libraries in this study had Jurkat cell RNA spiked in. Both conserved end residues are part of each CDR3. The D gene is left open where the match is weak. Clone sizes are given selectively: once, few, many, or a class where the clone is expanded.

abundance: many; v_gene: TRBV4-3; j_gene: TRBJ1-1; d_gene: TRBD1; CDR3aa: CASSQNHRGLTETEAFF; CDR3nt: TGCGCCAGCAGCCAAAACCACAGGGGGCTTACGGAGACTGAAGCTTTCTTT
abundance: NA; v_gene: TRBV6-2/TRBV6-3; j_gene: TRBJ1-1; d_gene: TRBD1; CDR3aa: CASSPPGQGAEAFF; CDR3nt: TGTGCCAGCAGCCCACCGGGACAGGGGGCAGAAGCTTTCTTT
abundance: NA; v_gene: TRBV27; j_gene: TRBJ2-1; d_gene: NA; CDR3aa: CASRAAFWQFF; CDR3nt: TGTGCCAGCAGGGCCGCGTTTTGGCAGTTCTTC
abundance: many; v_gene: TRBV11-2; j_gene: TRBJ2-7; d_gene: NA; CDR3aa: CASSLDPGFEQYF; CDR3nt: TGTGCCAGCAGCTTAGATCCCGGGTTCGAGCAGTACTTC
abundance: many; v_gene: TRBV14; j_gene: TRBJ2-3; d_gene: TRBD2; CDR3aa: CASSHKRLAFGDTQYF; CDR3nt: TGTGCCAGCAGCCACAAGCGACTAGCGTTCGGAGATACGCAGTATTTT
abundance: many; v_gene: TRBV12-3/TRBV12-4; j_gene: TRBJ2-7; d_gene: TRBD2; CDR3aa: CASSLGAGGPYEQYF; CDR3nt: TGTGCCAGCAGTTTAGGGGCGGGGGGGCCCTACGAGCAGTACTTC
abundance: NA; v_gene: TRBV7-9; j_gene: TRBJ1-3; d_gene: NA; CDR3aa: CASSHGQLAQNTIYF; CDR3nt: TGTGCCAGCAGCCACGGACAGTTGGCACAGAACACCATATATTTT
abundance: few; v_gene: TRBV11-2; j_gene: TRBJ2-7; d_gene: NA; CDR3aa: CASSLGVLGLEQYF; CDR3nt: TGTGCCAGCAGCTTGGGTGTTTTGGGGCTTGAGCAGTACTTC
abundance: few; v_gene: TRBV13; j_gene: TRBJ2-5; d_gene: TRBD1; CDR3aa: CASSSGTGATQYF; CDR3nt: TGTGCCAGCAGTTCCGGGACAGGGGCGACCCAGTACTTC
abundance: NA; v_gene: TRBV20-1; j_gene: TRBJ2-7; d_gene: NA; CDR3aa: CSARALTGYEQYF; CDR3nt: TGCAGTGCTAGAGCATTGACGGGTTACGAGCAGTACTTC
abundance: NA; v_gene: TRBV27; j_gene: TRBJ2-2; d_gene: TRBD2; CDR3aa: CASSPPGGGAWTGELFF; CDR3nt: TGTGCCAGCAGCCCCCCCGGCGGGGGGGCATGGACCGGGGAGCTGTTTTTT
abundance: many; v_gene: TRBV7-9; j_gene: TRBJ1-1; d_gene: TRBD1; CDR3aa: CASSSPSPKGQINTEAFF; CDR3nt: TGTGCCAGCAGCTCCCCTAGCCCCAAGGGACAGATAAACACTGAAGCTTTCTTT
abundance: few; v_gene: TRBV11-2; j_gene: TRBJ2-7; d_gene: NA; CDR3aa: CASSPTVPGLLSSSYEQYF; CDR3nt: TGTGCCAGCAGCCCAACGGTGCCGGGGCTTCTTTCTAGCTCCTACGAGCAGTACTTC
abundance: few; v_gene: TRBV18; j_gene: TRBJ2-7; d_gene: TRBD2; CDR3aa: CASSPGTSFHEQYF; CDR3nt: TGTGCCAGCTCACCCGGGACTAGCTTCCACGAGCAGTACTTC
abundance: many; v_gene: TRBV29-1; j_gene: TRBJ2-7; d_gene: TRBD1; CDR3aa: CSVLGQTYEQYF; CDR3nt: TGCAGCGTATTGGGACAGACCTACGAGCAGTACTTC
abundance: many; v_gene: TRBV27; j_gene: TRBJ2-7; d_gene: TRBD1; CDR3aa: CASKVGQGPYEQYF; CDR3nt: TGTGCCAGCAAAGTGGGACAGGGACCCTACGAGCAGTACTTC
abundance: many; v_gene: TRBV23-1; j_gene: TRBJ1-4; d_gene: NA; CDR3aa: CASSQSQDSLHEKLFF; CDR3nt: TGCGCCAGCAGTCAATCGCAGGACAGTCTTCATGAAAAACTGTTTTTT
abundance: many; v_gene: TRBV2; j_gene: TRBJ2-4; d_gene: NA; CDR3aa: CATHKPPNIQYF; CDR3nt: TGTGCCACCCACAAACCTCCCAACATTCAGTACTTC
abundance: NA; v_gene: TRBV6-2/TRBV6-3; j_gene: TRBJ1-5; d_gene: NA; CDR3aa: CASSYKRSNQPQHF; CDR3nt: TGTGCCAGCAGTTATAAAAGGAGCAATCAGCCCCAGCATTTT
abundance: NA; v_gene: TRBV5-6; j_gene: TRBJ1-5; d_gene: TRBD1; CDR3aa: CASSSRDRPYSNRPQHF; CDR3nt: TGTGCCAGCAGCTCCCGGGACAGACCGTATAGCAATCGGCCCCAGCATTTT
abundance: NA; v_gene: TRBV15; j_gene: TRBJ2-7; d_gene: TRBD1; CDR3aa: CATSRQGSYEQYF; CDR3nt: TGTGCCACCAGTCGACAGGGGTCCTACGAGCAGTACTTC
abundance: NA; v_gene: TRBV5-1; j_gene: TRBJ2-7; d_gene: TRBD2; CDR3aa: CASSFEREQASYEQYF; CDR3nt: TGCGCCAGCAGCTTCGAGCGGGAACAGGCATCCTACGAGCAGTACTTC
abundance: NA; v_gene: TRBV27; j_gene: TRBJ2-5; d_gene: NA; CDR3aa: CASSLSTLGQQETQYF; CDR3nt: TGTGCCAGCAGTTTATCGACGCTCGGGCAGCAAGAGACCCAGTACTTC
abundance: many; v_gene: TRBV19; j_gene: TRBJ2-1; d_gene: NA; CDR3aa: CASSISGGRSYNEQFF; CDR3nt: TGTGCCAGTAGTATAAGTGGGGGCAGGTCCTACAATGAGCAGTTCTTC
abundance: NA; v_gene: TRBV7-6; j_gene: TRBJ2-7; d_gene: NA; CDR3aa: CASSLARGPYEQYF; CDR3nt: TGTGCCAGCAGCTTAGCCCGGGGCCCCTACGAGCAGTACTTC
abundance: many; v_gene: TRBV6-5; j_gene: TRBJ2-7; d_gene: TRBD2; CDR3aa: CASNQAGVGEQYF; CDR3nt: TGTGCCAGCAACCAAGCGGGAGTAGGCGAGCAGTACTTC
abundance: many; v_gene: TRBV7-9; j_gene: TRBJ2-2; d_gene: NA; CDR3aa: CASSLASLGSGELFF; CDR3nt: TGTGCCAGCAGCTTAGCGAGCTTGGGTTCCGGGGAGCTGTTTTTT
abundance: many; v_gene: TRBV13; j_gene: TRBJ2-2; d_gene: NA; CDR3aa: CASSFLGELFF; CDR3nt: TGTGCCAGCAGCTTCCTCGGGGAGCTGTTTTTT